This T cell receptor beta chain appears in the sequencing data of a study of blood T cell repertoires in COVID-19. The CDR3 extends over 15 amino acids. V lost 5 bases to trimming and J lost 0 bases; unmatched junction nucleotides: 5. Germline CDR1 is SGHTA and CDR2 is FQGNSA. The protocol was immunoSEQ multiplex PCR, while the TCRdb copy is restricted to in-frame clones and leaves out a portion. This sample carries about 170,000 clones, about nine tenths of them seen once, and the ten largest clones take more than 25%. This TCR was sampled from a man aged 55-75 years with acute or convalescent COVID-19. Input material: peripheral blood. The gene calls are TRBV7-2 and TRBJ2-7; TRBD1 matches at 9 bases. The DNA for the CDR3 is TGTGCCAGCAGCCCGACAGGGGGTGGCTCCTACGAGCAGTACTTC. Its translation: CASSPTGGGSYEQYF.